The rows below give T cell receptor beta chains drawn from one sample of a study of OX40 agonist ivuxolimab in advanced cancers. Method: immunoSEQ multiplex PCR; TCRdb's copy keeps in-frame clones and lacks some. The sample contains about 62,000 clones, about four fifths of which appear only once. Sequenced here: CD4+ or CD8+ T cells sorted from blood, sampled in a trial of the OX40 agonist ivuxolimab. These receptor sequences come from an adult with an advanced solid tumor such as melanoma, head and neck, liver or kidney cancer. Each CDR3 is given with its conserved first and last residue. The D gene is left open where the match is weak. Size values are once, few and many counts, or a class for expanded clones, and some rows have none.

j_call,v_call,clone_size,d_call,cdr3_aa,cdr3_nt
TRBJ2-7,TRBV6-5,NA,NA,CASSYGRASSYEQYF,TGTGCCAGCAGTTACGGGCGAGCCAGCTCCTACGAGCAGTACTTC
TRBJ2-7,TRBV11-2,once,TRBD1,CASSLGDSQIYEQYF,TGTGCCAGCAGCTTAGGGGACAGCCAAATCTACGAGCAGTACTTC
TRBJ1-2,TRBV25-1,many,NA,CASSDYTDYTF,TGTGCCAGCAGTGATTACACGGACTACACCTTC
TRBJ2-1,TRBV27,NA,NA,CASSFNSYNEQFF,TGTGCCAGCAGTTTTAACTCCTACAATGAGCAGTTCTTC
TRBJ1-1,TRBV27,NA,NA,CASSLWTDTEAFF,TGTGCCAGCAGTTTATGGACGGACACTGAAGCTTTCTTT
TRBJ1-2,TRBV7-2,NA,NA,CASSPQGEGGYTF,TGTGCCAGCAGCCCCCAGGGAGAGGGCGGCTACACCTTC
TRBJ2-3,TRBV4-3,NA,TRBD1,CASSQDRDRSTDTQYF,TGCGCCAGCAGCCAAGATCGGGACAGAAGCACAGATACGCAGTATTTT
TRBJ1-6,TRBV11-3,NA,NA,CASSFVWTDNSPLHF,TGTGCCAGCAGCTTCGTGTGGACAGATAATTCACCCCTCCACTTT
TRBJ1-3,TRBV6-1,NA,NA,CASSEGTGSGNTIYF,TGTGCCAGCAGTGAAGGGACGGGGTCTGGAAACACCATATATTTT
TRBJ2-7,TRBV29-1,NA,NA,CSTWSPSTDEQYF,TGCAGCACCTGGAGTCCCTCGACCGACGAGCAGTACTTC
TRBJ1-5,TRBV27,NA,NA,CASSLRPGWDQPQHF,TGTGCCAGCAGTTTAAGGCCAGGGTGGGATCAGCCCCAGCATTTT
TRBJ2-2,TRBV27,NA,NA,CASSLSTGELFF,TGTGCCAGCAGTTTAAGCACCGGGGAGCTGTTTTTT
TRBJ2-7,TRBV11-3,NA,NA,CASSLETGEQYF,TGTGCCAGCAGCTTAGAGACGGGCGAGCAGTACTTC
TRBJ1-3,TRBV27,NA,NA,CASSYDSGNTIYF,TGTGCCAGCAGTTACGACTCTGGAAACACCATATATTTT
TRBJ2-6,TRBV27,NA,NA,CASRPKSNSGANVLTF,TGTGCCAGCAGGCCGAAAAGTAACTCTGGGGCCAACGTCCTGACTTTC
TRBJ1-3,TRBV11-2,many,NA,CASSHGSDAIYF,TGTGCCAGCAGCCATGGGAGTGACGCCATATATTTT
TRBJ1-4,TRBV7-7,NA,NA,CASSLVEGAGEKLFF,TGTGCTAGCAGCTTAGTTGAAGGGGCCGGTGAAAAACTGTTTTTT
TRBJ1-6,TRBV6-1,NA,NA,CASSGARVSPLHF,TGTGCCAGCAGTGGCGCCAGGGTTTCACCCCTCCACTTT
TRBJ1-5,TRBV28,NA,NA,CASSLGEEWGSNQPQHF,TGTGCCAGCAGTTTAGGGGAGGAGTGGGGAAGCAATCAGCCCCAGCATTTT
TRBJ2-1,TRBV5-5,NA,NA,CASSLVSANEQFF,TGTGCCAGCAGCTTGGTGTCAGCAAATGAGCAGTTCTTC
TRBJ1-6,TRBV7-2,NA,NA,CASSNEGRVGSPLHF,TGTGCCAGCAGCAACGAGGGTAGGGTGGGATCACCCCTCCACTTT
TRBJ2-2,TRBV4-1,NA,TRBD2,CASSQQSGINTGELFF,TGCGCCAGCAGCCAACAAAGCGGGATAAACACCGGGGAGCTGTTTTTT
TRBJ1-4,TRBV15,NA,NA,CATSKDRTTTNEKLFF,TGTGCCACCAGCAAGGACAGAACTACAACTAATGAAAAACTGTTTTTT
TRBJ2-5,TRBV28,NA,NA,CASSQNRQTPVQETQYF,TGTGCCAGCAGTCAAAATCGACAGACACCCGTCCAAGAGACCCAGTACTTC
TRBJ2-2,TRBV15,NA,NA,CATSRDLSNTGELFF,TGTGCCACCAGCAGAGACTTATCGAACACCGGGGAGCTGTTTTTT
TRBJ2-2,TRBV5-1,NA,NA,CASSSIDWTNTGELFF,TGCGCCAGCAGCTCCATCGACTGGACGAACACCGGGGAGCTGTTTTTT
TRBJ2-4,TRBV4-3,NA,NA,CASSQGFIFRGENIQYF,TGCGCCAGCAGCCAAGGTTTCATCTTCAGGGGAGAAAACATTCAGTACTTC
TRBJ2-7,TRBV21-1,NA,NA,CASSKLLRDEESYEQYF,TGTGCCAGCAGCAAACTATTACGGGACGAAGAGAGCTACGAGCAGTACTTC
TRBJ2-3,TRBV7-8,NA,NA,CASSVLGPTDTQYF,TGTGCCAGCAGCGTCCTAGGGCCCACAGATACGCAGTATTTT
TRBJ1-4,TRBV28,NA,TRBD1,CASSAGGEKLFF,TGTGCCAGCAGCGCAGGGGGGGAAAAACTGTTTTTT
TRBJ2-3,TRBV6-4,NA,NA,CASSQSGAVTDTQYF,TGTGCCAGCAGTCAATCAGGGGCGGTCACAGATACGCAGTATTTT
TRBJ2-2,TRBV28,NA,NA,CASRNTGELFF,TGTGCCAGCAGAAACACCGGGGAGCTGTTTTTT
TRBJ1-1,TRBV11-2,NA,NA,CASTTRQGLENTEAFF,TGTGCCAGCACCACCCGGCAGGGGCTAGAAAACACTGAAGCTTTCTTT
TRBJ1-1,TRBV2,NA,NA,CASSVQGGWTEAFF,TGTGCCAGCAGTGTCCAGGGAGGTTGGACTGAAGCTTTCTTT
TRBJ2-7,TRBV7-2,NA,TRBD1,CASSLLAGTGVYEQYF,TGTGCCAGCAGCTTACTCGCCGGGACAGGGGTCTACGAGCAGTACTTC
TRBJ2-3,TRBV5-1,NA,NA,CASSLVGLGTDTQYF,TGCGCCAGCAGCTTGGTCGGCCTAGGCACAGATACGCAGTATTTT
TRBJ1-2,TRBV9,NA,NA,CASSVGQGDYGYTF,TGTGCCAGCAGCGTAGGCCAGGGCGACTATGGCTACACCTTC
TRBJ2-7,TRBV6-5,NA,NA,CASSYSSLGSSYEQYF,TGTGCCAGCAGTTACTCGAGTCTGGGATCTTCCTACGAGCAGTACTTC
TRBJ2-7,TRBV7-9,NA,TRBD1,CASSPQGQGGEQYF,TGTGCCAGCAGCCCACAGGGACAGGGGGGCGAGCAGTACTTC
TRBJ1-1,TRBV18,NA,NA,CASSPDRLMNTEAFF,TGTGCCAGCTCACCAGACAGGTTGATGAACACTGAAGCTTTCTTT
TRBJ2-3,TRBV9,NA,NA,CASSVGAAGALGDTQYF,TGTGCCAGCAGCGTAGGCGCGGCGGGGGCCCTGGGGGATACGCAGTATTTT
TRBJ1-1,TRBV5-1,NA,NA,CASSFKGPVDTEAFF,TGCGCCAGCAGCTTCAAGGGGCCAGTGGACACTGAAGCTTTCTTT
TRBJ2-1,TRBV27,NA,TRBD2,CASSLGLAGSNEQFF,TGTGCCAGCAGTCTTGGACTAGCGGGAAGCAATGAGCAGTTCTTC
TRBJ2-3,TRBV7-3,NA,NA,CASSLVGDHTDTQYF,TGTGCCAGCAGCTTAGTAGGGGACCACACAGATACGCAGTATTTT
TRBJ2-1,TRBV7-2,NA,NA,CASSLVTLMGNEQFF,TGTGCCAGCAGCTTAGTCACCCTTATGGGGAATGAGCAGTTCTTC
TRBJ2-7,TRBV7-2,NA,TRBD2,CASRKTSGGVTYEQYF,TGTGCCAGCAGAAAGACTAGCGGGGGAGTCACCTACGAGCAGTACTTC
TRBJ2-7,TRBV7-2,NA,NA,CASSPSSRLYEQYF,TGTGCCAGCAGCCCCAGTAGCAGGTTATACGAGCAGTACTTC
TRBJ1-2,TRBV28,NA,NA,CASNDGTFYGYTF,TGTGCCAGCAACGACGGGACCTTCTATGGCTACACCTTC